This T cell receptor (beta chain) was captured in a study of Ad26.COV2.S vaccination and SARS-CoV-2 variants (dated by TCRdb to the early 2020s). Looking at the study overall: Vaccine-arm donors came from COV1001, a multicentre, randomized, double-blind, placebo-controlled phase I-IIa trial of Ad26.COV2.S in healthy adults. Investigators remained blinded to trial group allocation during experiments and outcome assessment. The TCR-sequenced set comprised around 32 samples: roughly 19 Ad26.COV2.S vaccine recipients, 5 placebo recipients and 8 SARS-CoV-2 convalescent individuals. Ad26.COV2.S was given intramuscularly at 5x10^10 or 1x10^11 viral particles, as a single shot or as two shots 56 days apart. Participants in the trial were split at random into five groups of five each, receiving low-dose or high-dose Ad26.COV2.S once or twice, or else placebo on both occasions. Sequencing of the TCRbeta repertoire served to evaluate the specificity and breadth of SARS-CoV-2-reactive T cell receptors following Ad26.COV2.S vaccination. Study-wide findings and limitations: Spike-specific TCR breadth was higher in Ad26.COV2.S recipients than in placebo recipients (P = 0.0014). Vaccine and placebo recipients had similar non-spike TCR breadth, a finding consistent with the vaccine containing only spike. The study was not powered for comparison of responses between vaccine doses or regimens. It was noted by the authors that total T cell responses may have been underestimated by the TCR breadth and depth analyses. After vaccination, substantial breadth of spike-specific CD8+ and CD4+ T cell responses was reported.

The meaning of the sample's treatment or condition label: around 19 received Ad26.COV2.S at low or high dose, single or two shots; 5 received placebo; per-sample allocation not given. For vaccine and placebo recipients, the sequenced repertoires came from samples collected on day 63 after the first injection. Between 29 July and 7 August 2020, Cohort 1b enrolled 20 to 30 adults aged 18-55 years at one site in Boston, USA. As a vaccine, Ad26.COV2.S was a replication-incompetent adenovirus type 26 vector that expressed a prefusion-stabilized SARS-CoV-2 spike protein derived from the original Wuhan strain. TCRbeta CDR3 regions were sequenced with the immunoSEQ Assay. After extraction, genomic DNA underwent amplification by bias-controlled multiplex PCR, followed by high-throughput sequencing. In the source study's methods: Collapsing and filtering of sequences were performed to quantify the absolute abundance of each unique TCRbeta CDR3 region. T cell fraction was estimated by normalizing TCRbeta template counts to usable DNA, which was measured by amplifying reference genes present in all nucleated cells. Repertoire TCRs were annotated as SARS-CoV-2-specific by exact matching of V gene, CDR3 amino acid sequence and J gene to a known reactive TCR set. MIRA supplied the reference SARS-CoV-2 TCR set, which was filtered for enrichment in COVID-19-positive ImmuneCODE repertoires so that public or cross-reactive TCRs were removed. Using the MIRA antigens, annotated TCRs were further analysed by specific ORF or by position within an ORF. Depth was the summed frequency of annotated unique rearrangements, while breadth was defined as annotated unique rearrangements over total unique productive rearrangements. TCR breadth was compared between groups using two-sided Wilcoxon rank-sum tests. Sourced from immuneACCESS, this table was stored by TCRdb with only in-frame sequences that have V and J called. A share of the clones is absent; for the studies checked, an unresolved V gene accounts for under half, and the remainder has no known explanation. D and trimming were read from the DNA, whereas the V and J calls and clone size are those reported in that table. A total of around 340,000 clones appear in this sample, 85% to 90% of them only once. The ten most abundant clones make up approximately 5% of the sample.

On this clone: No cognate antigen has been identified for it. Base qualities are missing; no much larger clone stands one base away.

Sample: peripheral blood, taken in a trial of Ad26.COV2.S vaccine versus placebo. The receptor's source is a person between 18 and 60 years old who received the Ad26.COV2.S COVID-19 vaccine or a placebo.

The DNA is TGCGCCAGCAGCTTGGGTGAAGGGCGCTATGGCTACACCTTC. Translation gives CASSLGEGRYGYTF. The rearrangement joined TRBV5-1 to TRBJ1-2, with the D gene call left open. The CDR3, cysteine through phenylalanine, is 14 amino acids long. Only the CDR3 DNA stays, 42 bases, in frame from base 1. V was cut back by 0 bases and J by 4 bases, leaving a gap of 10 bases between them. The germline V gene sets CDR1 to SGHRS and CDR2 to YFSETQ.